This T cell receptor (beta chain) emerged from a study of shared clonotypes between healthy human individuals. The study's findings and limits: Investigators expected sequencing depth to affect clonotype sharing among donors.

As concerns this clone: The antigen is undetermined.

This CDR3 region has 14 residues. With 8 bases removed from V and 9 bases from J, the gap between germline ends came to 19 bases. Germline values: CDR1 MDHEN, CDR2 SYDVKM. Sequenced by immunoSEQ multiplex PCR; TCRdb stores in-frame clones only, minus some. The top ten hold approximately 0.067% of the sample, which has approximately 530,000 clones, roughly 95% seen once. The sequence was obtained from a woman between 25 and 40 years old in good health. This rearrangement joins TRBV28 to TRBJ1-4; maybe TRBD1 (5 bases). The sample comprised naive CD4+ T cells sorted from blood. As for subset: CD45RA+ positively selected. CDR3 sequence (DNA): TGTGCCAGCGGGGGAAGGCCCCGTCGAAAAAAACTGTTTTTT. This gives the protein CASGGRPRRKKLFF.